Described below is a single TCR beta chain sequence and its context. No cognate antigen has been identified for it. Per-base quality was not reported, and no clone a single base away is much larger than it. The germline V gene encodes CDR1 SGHTA and CDR2 FQGNSA. V sheds 5 bases and J sheds 7 bases, leaving 24 bases between their ends. From the cysteine through the phenylalanine, the CDR3 covers 18 amino acids. The retained sequence is limited to the CDR3, 54 bases, with the frame set at the first base. Participants in the prospective study were aged about 18 to 95 years, lived in 20 to 25 United States geographic areas, and enrolled through a virtual design. Cohort assignment in the prospective study relied on participant-reported clinical history from a screening survey and a study questionnaire. Recovered participants in ImmuneRACE Cohort 3 were defined by two consecutive negative NP/OP PCR tests, clearance by a healthcare professional, or resolution of symptoms. Each participant in the prospective study had whole blood, serum and a nasopharyngeal or oropharyngeal swab collected by mobile phlebotomists. Additional blood draws and questionnaires over an approximately two-month period could optionally be provided by prospective study participants. Before DNA extraction, blood samples from the prospective study were shipped at room temperature or frozen.

The immunoSEQ Assay, a bias-controlled multiplex PCR, was used to amplify TCRbeta CDR3 regions from genomic DNA. The study's processing was this. The number of nucleated cells in each sample was estimated by amplification of reference gene primers within the assay. Sequence reads were collapsed and filtered to measure the absolute abundance of every unique TCRbeta CDR3 rearrangement. For each sample, productive Simpson clonality was calculated as the square root of Simpson's diversity index over productive rearrangements. TCRdb took this table from immuneACCESS and kept in-frame rearrangements with V and J called. Such tables lack part of the clones; where checked against another copy, unresolved V genes explain under half of the gap, and the rest is unexplained. The D gene and trimming were derived from the DNA, and the V and J assignments and clone size from that table. A total of about 230,000 clones appear in this sample, around nine tenths of them only once. The ten most abundant clones make up roughly 10% of the sample.

The data are from a study of blood T cell repertoires in COVID-19 (dated by TCRdb to the early 2020s). For context, the study as a whole: The collaborator samples originated in the United States, Italy and Spain and spanned the acute and convalescent phases of COVID-19. The material from the prospective study consisted of cDNA or gDNA derived from T cells, B-cell-depleted T cells, or PBMCs. The samples were drawn from two sources: the first 160 participants of the ongoing ImmuneRACE study, and 950 to 1,500 subjects contributed by 6 global collaborators. Nearly every sample came with metadata listing a de-identified subject ID, COVID-19 status, age in years and sex. HLA class I and class II types, where available, came from metadata supplied by the sample provider rather than from assay-based typing. Deeply sampled blood TCRbeta repertoires from subjects exposed to, actively infected with, or recovered from COVID-19 were included in the dataset. The repertoires were released in a freely available public database intended as a resource for research on the immune response to SARS-CoV-2. Here is what the overall study found, with its caveats: How much clinical and demographic metadata was included differed by source and by participant, and the metadata was provided uncurated.

The sample consisted of PBMCs or T cells enriched from blood (not recorded which). The rearranged segments are TRBV7-2 and TRBJ1-6, with an unclear D gene assignment. The TCR sequence derives from a man aged 25-40 years who had recovered from COVID-19. The CDR3 protein sequence reads: CASSVGRRNSGINSPLHF. Here is the DNA: TGTGCCAGCAGCGTAGGACGAAGAAACAGCGGAATAAATTCACCCCTCCACTTT.